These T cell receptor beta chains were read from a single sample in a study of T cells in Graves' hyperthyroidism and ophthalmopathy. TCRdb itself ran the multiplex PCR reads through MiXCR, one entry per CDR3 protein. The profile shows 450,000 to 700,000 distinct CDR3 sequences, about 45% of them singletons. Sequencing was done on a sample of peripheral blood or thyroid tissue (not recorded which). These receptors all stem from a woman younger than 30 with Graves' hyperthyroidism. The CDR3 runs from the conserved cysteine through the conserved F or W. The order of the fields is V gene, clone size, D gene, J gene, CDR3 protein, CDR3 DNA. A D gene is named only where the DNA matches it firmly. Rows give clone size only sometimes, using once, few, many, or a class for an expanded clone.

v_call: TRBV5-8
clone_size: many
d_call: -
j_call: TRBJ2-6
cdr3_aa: CASSYIHVSGANVLTF
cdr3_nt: TGTGCCAGCAGCTATATACACGTCTCTGGGGCCAACGTCCTGACTTTC

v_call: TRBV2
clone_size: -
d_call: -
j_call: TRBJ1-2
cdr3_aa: CASSEGSDGYTF
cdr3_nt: TGTGCCAGCAGTGAGGGGTCGGATGGCTACACCTTC

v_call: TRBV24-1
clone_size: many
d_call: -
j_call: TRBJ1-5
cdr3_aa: CATSDFGNQPQHF
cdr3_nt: TGTGCCACCAGTGATTTCGGCAATCAGCCCCAGCATTTT

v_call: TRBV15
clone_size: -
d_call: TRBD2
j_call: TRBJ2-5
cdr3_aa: CATSGRAEAETQYF
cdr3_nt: TGTGCCACCAGCGGGAGGGCCGAGGCGGAGACCCAGTACTTC

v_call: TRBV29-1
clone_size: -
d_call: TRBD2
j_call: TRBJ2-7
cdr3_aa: CSIDTGRPEFF
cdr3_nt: TGCAGCATTGATACCGGGAGGCCGGAGTTCTTC

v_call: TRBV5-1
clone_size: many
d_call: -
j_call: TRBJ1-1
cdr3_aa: CASNTGQPNTEAFF
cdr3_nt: TGCGCCAGCAACACTGGACAGCCGAACACTGAAGCTTTCTTT

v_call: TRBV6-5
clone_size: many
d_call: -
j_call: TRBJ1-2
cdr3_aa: CASSLNDYYGYTF
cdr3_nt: TGTGCCAGCAGTTTAAACGACTACTACGGCTACACCTTC

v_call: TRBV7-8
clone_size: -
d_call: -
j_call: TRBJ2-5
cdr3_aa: CASSVDLGETQYF
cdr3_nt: TGTGCCAGCAGCGTTGACTTGGGAGAGACCCAGTACTTC

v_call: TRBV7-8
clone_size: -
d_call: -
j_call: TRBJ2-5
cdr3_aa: CASSSAPPTGKETQYF
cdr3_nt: TGTGCCAGCAGCTCCGCACCGCCAACGGGAAAAGAGACCCAGTACTTC

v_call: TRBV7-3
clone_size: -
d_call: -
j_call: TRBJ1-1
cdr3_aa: CASSLTRESYNEAFF
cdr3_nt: TGTGCCAGCAGCTTAACGCGGGAGTCCTACAATGAAGCTTTCTTT

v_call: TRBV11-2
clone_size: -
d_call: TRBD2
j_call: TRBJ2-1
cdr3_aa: CASSAWGKLAGGGYNEQFF
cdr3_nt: TGTGCCAGCAGCGCATGGGGGAAACTAGCGGGAGGTGGCTACAATGAGCAGTTCTTC

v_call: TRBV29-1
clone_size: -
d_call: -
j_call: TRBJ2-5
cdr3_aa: CRGETQYF
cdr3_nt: TGCAGAGGAGAGACCCAGTACTTC

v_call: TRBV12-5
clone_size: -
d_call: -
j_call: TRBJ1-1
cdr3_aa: CASGHRVNTEAFF
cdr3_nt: TGTGCTAGTGGCCACAGGGTGAACACTGAAGCTTTCTTT

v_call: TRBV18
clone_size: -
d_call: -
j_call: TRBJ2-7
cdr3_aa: CASSPPEGQSDEQYF
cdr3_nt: TGTGCCAGCTCACCACCGGAGGGACAGTCAGACGAGCAGTACTTC

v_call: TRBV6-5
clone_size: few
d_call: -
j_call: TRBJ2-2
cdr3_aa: CASSSLEGTGELFF
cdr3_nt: TGTGCCAGCAGTTCCCTTGAGGGCACCGGGGAGCTGTTTTTT

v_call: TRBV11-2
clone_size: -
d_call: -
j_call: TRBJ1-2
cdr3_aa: CATESWRGGYGYTF
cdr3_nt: TGTGCCACCGAAAGTTGGCGTGGGGGTTATGGCTACACCTTC

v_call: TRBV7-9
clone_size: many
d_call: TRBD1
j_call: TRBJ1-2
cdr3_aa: CASSPIRAGQTFMYGYTF
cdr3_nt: TGTGCCAGCAGCCCAATTAGGGCGGGACAGACGTTTATGTATGGCTACACCTTC

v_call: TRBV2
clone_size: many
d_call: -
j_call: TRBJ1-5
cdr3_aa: CASSYRVRQPQHF
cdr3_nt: TGTGCCAGCAGTTACAGGGTGCGACAGCCCCAGCATTTT

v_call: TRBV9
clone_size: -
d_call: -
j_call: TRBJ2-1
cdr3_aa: CASSVGTGPYNEQFF
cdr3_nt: TGTGCCAGCAGCGTAGGTACAGGGCCCTACAATGAGCAGTTCTTC

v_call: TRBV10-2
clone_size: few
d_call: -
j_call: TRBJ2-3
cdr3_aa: CASRTGSSTDTQYF
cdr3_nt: TGCGCCAGCAGGACTGGTTCTAGCACAGATACGCAGTATTTT

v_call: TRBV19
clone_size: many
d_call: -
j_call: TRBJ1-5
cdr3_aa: CASSLGRTSNQPQHF
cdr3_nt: TGTGCCAGTAGTTTGGGGCGCACAAGCAATCAGCCCCAGCATTTT

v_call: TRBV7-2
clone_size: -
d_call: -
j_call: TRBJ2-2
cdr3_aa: CASSWDNGGELFF
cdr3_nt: TGTGCCAGCAGCTGGGACAACGGTGGGGAGCTGTTTTTT

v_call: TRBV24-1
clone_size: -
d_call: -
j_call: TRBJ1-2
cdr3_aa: CATSDITGFYGYTF
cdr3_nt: TGTGCCACCAGTGATATCACAGGGTTCTATGGCTACACCTTC

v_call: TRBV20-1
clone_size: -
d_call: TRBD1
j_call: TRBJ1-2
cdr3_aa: CSARVTGTGRGYTF
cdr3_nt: TGCAGTGCTAGAGTCACCGGGACAGGGCGTGGCTACACCTTC

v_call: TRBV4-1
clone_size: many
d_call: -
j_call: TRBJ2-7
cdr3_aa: CASSQEIGLQRDEQYF
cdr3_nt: TGCGCCAGCAGCCAAGAAATTGGACTTCAGAGGGACGAGCAGTACTTC

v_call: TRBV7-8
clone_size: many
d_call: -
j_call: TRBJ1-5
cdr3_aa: CASSFGRGGDVNQPQHF
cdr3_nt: TGTGCCAGCAGCTTCGGACGGGGGGGGGATGTCAATCAGCCCCAGCATTTT

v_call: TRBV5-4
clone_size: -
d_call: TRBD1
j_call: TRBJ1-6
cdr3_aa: CASSRTGTGSPLHF
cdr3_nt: TGTGCCAGCAGCCGGACAGGGACTGGGTCACCCCTCCACTTT

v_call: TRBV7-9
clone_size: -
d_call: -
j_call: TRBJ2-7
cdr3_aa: CASSLPGPSGEQYF
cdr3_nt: TGTGCCAGCAGCCTTCCGGGACCGTCTGGCGAGCAGTACTTC

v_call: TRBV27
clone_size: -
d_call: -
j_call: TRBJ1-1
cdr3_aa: CASSKSPTEAFF
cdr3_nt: TGTGCCAGCAGTAAGTCGCCCACTGAAGCTTTCTTT

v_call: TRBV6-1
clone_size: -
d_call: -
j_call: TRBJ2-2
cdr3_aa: CASRRGTNTGELFF
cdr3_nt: TGTGCCAGCCGGAGGGGCACGAACACCGGGGAGCTGTTTTTT

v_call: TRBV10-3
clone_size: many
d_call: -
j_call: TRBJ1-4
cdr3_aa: CAISDLGGGEANEKLFF
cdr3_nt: TGTGCCATCAGTGATCTCGGGGGAGGTGAAGCTAATGAAAAACTGTTTTTT

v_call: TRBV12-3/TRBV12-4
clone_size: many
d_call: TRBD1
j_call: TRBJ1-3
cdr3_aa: CASSLRGLGTIYF
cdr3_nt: TGTGCCAGCAGTTTAAGGGGGCTTGGCACCATATATTTT

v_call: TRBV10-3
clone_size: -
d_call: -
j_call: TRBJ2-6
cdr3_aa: CAISESGALSKESFSGANVLTF
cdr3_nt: TGTGCCATCAGTGAGTCTGGTGCCTTGTCCAAAGAAAGCTTCTCTGGGGCCAACGTCCTGACTTTC

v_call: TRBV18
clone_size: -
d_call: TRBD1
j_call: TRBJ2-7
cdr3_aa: CASSPGNRGRYEQYF
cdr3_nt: TGTGCCAGCTCACCCGGGAACAGGGGGCGCTACGAGCAGTACTTC

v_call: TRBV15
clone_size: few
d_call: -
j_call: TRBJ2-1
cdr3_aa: CATSRVGGLEQFF
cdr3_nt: TGTGCCACCAGCAGAGTTGGAGGGCTTGAGCAGTTCTTC

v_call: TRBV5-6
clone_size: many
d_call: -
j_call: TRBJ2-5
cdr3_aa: CASSFRFAQYF
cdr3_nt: TGTGCCAGCAGCTTCCGTTTCGCCCAGTACTTC

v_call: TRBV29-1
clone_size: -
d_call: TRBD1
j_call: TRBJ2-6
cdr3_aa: CSLGQGYGANVLTF
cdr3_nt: TGCAGCCTCGGACAGGGATATGGGGCCAACGTCCTGACTTTC

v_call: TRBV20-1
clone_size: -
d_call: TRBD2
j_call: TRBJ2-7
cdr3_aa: CSEAGWAYEQYF
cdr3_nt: TGCAGTGAAGCGGGATGGGCCTACGAGCAGTACTTC

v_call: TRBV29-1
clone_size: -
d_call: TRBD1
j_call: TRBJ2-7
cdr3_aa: CSLIWTGEGSYEQYF
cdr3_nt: TGCAGCTTAATTTGGACAGGGGAAGGGTCCTACGAGCAGTACTTC

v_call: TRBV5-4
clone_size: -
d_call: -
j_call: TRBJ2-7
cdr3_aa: CASSPGPTSEQYF
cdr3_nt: TGTGCCAGCAGTCCCGGGCCAACCAGCGAGCAGTACTTC

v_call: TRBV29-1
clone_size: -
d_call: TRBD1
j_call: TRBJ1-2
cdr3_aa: CSVESGTDRALNYGYTF
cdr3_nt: TGCAGCGTTGAAAGTGGTACGGACAGGGCGCTTAACTATGGCTACACCTTC

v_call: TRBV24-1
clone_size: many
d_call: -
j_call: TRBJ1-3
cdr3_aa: CATSDSTEDDTIYF
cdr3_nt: TGTGCCACCAGTGATTCAACGGAGGACGACACCATATATTTT